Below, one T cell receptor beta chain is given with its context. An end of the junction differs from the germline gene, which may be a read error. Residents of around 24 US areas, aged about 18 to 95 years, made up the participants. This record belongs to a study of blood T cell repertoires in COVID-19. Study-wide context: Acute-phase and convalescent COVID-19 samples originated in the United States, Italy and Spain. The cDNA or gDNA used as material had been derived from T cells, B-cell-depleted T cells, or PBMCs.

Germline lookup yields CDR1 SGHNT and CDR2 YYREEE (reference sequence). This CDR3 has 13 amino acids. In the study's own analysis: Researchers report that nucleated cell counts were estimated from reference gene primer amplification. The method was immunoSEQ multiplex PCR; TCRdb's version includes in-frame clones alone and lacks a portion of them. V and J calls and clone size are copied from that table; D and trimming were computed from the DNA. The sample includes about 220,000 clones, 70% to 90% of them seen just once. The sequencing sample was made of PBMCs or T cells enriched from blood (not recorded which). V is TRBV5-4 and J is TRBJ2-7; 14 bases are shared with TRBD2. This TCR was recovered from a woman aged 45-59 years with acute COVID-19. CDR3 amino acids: CASSPGLAGELYF. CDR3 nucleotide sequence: TGTGCCAGCAGCCCGGGACTAGCGGGAGAGCTGTACTTC.